The rows below give T cell receptor beta chains drawn from one sample of a study of blood T cell repertoires in COVID-19. Sequenced by immunoSEQ multiplex PCR; TCRdb stores in-frame clones only, minus some. Here the sample spans roughly 300,000 clones, around 86% being singletons. Sequenced: PBMCs or T cells enriched from blood (not recorded which). These receptors originate from a woman aged 18-29 years who had recovered from COVID-19. Each CDR3 is given with its conserved first and last residue. A D gene is named only where the DNA matches it firmly. Size is stated for part of the rows, as once, few or many counts, or as a class when the clone is expanded.

J gene: TRBJ2-3
D gene: TRBD1
V gene: TRBV18
clone size: .
CDR3 protein: CASSPRGTGFTDTQYF
CDR3 DNA: TGTGCCAGCTCACCACGAGGGACAGGGTTCACAGATACGCAGTATTTT

J gene: TRBJ2-3
D gene: .
V gene: TRBV19
clone size: .
CDR3 protein: CAILPICTDTQYF
CDR3 DNA: TGTGCCATTCTACCTATTTGCACAGATACGCAGTATTTT

J gene: TRBJ1-1
D gene: TRBD1
V gene: TRBV6-5
clone size: .
CDR3 protein: CASRGTGTGATEAFF
CDR3 DNA: TGTGCCAGCAGAGGCACCGGGACAGGGGCCACTGAAGCTTTCTTT

J gene: TRBJ2-5
D gene: .
V gene: TRBV7-9
clone size: .
CDR3 protein: CASSLGGGQETQYF
CDR3 DNA: TGTGCCAGCAGCTTAGGGGGCGGACAAGAGACCCAGTACTTC

J gene: TRBJ2-1
D gene: TRBD1
V gene: TRBV20-1
clone size: .
CDR3 protein: CSASFGQGYNEQFF
CDR3 DNA: TGCAGTGCTAGTTTTGGACAGGGCTACAATGAGCAGTTCTTC

J gene: TRBJ1-1
D gene: TRBD1
V gene: TRBV6-4
clone size: few
CDR3 protein: CASSAQGVGTEAFF
CDR3 DNA: TGTGCCAGCAGTGCCCAGGGGGTAGGAACTGAAGCTTTCTTT

J gene: TRBJ1-5
D gene: .
V gene: TRBV2
clone size: few
CDR3 protein: CASSRVFNQPQHF
CDR3 DNA: TGTGCCAGCAGTCGAGTTTTCAATCAGCCCCAGCATTTT

J gene: TRBJ2-7
D gene: .
V gene: TRBV13
clone size: .
CDR3 protein: CASSLLSSEQYF
CDR3 DNA: TGTGCCAGCAGCTTACTGTCTTCCGAGCAGTACTTC

J gene: TRBJ1-5
D gene: .
V gene: TRBV29-1
clone size: .
CDR3 protein: CSVGQNSNQPQHF
CDR3 DNA: TGCAGCGTCGGACAAAACTCCAATCAGCCCCAGCATTTT

J gene: TRBJ1-4
D gene: .
V gene: TRBV19
clone size: few
CDR3 protein: CASSFRDEKLFF
CDR3 DNA: TGTGCCAGTAGTTTCAGGGATGAAAAACTGTTTTTT

J gene: TRBJ2-3
D gene: .
V gene: TRBV18
clone size: .
CDR3 protein: CASSQPGPGPDTQYF
CDR3 DNA: TGTGCCAGCTCACAGCCGGGCCCAGGGCCGGATACGCAGTATTTT

J gene: TRBJ2-7
D gene: TRBD2
V gene: TRBV6-4
clone size: .
CDR3 protein: CASSESGGDSYEQYF
CDR3 DNA: TGTGCCAGCAGTGAAAGCGGGGGGGACTCCTACGAGCAGTACTTC

J gene: TRBJ1-2
D gene: .
V gene: TRBV5-1
clone size: .
CDR3 protein: CASSLAGFKDGYTF
CDR3 DNA: TGCGCCAGCAGCTTGGCCGGGTTTAAGGATGGCTACACCTTC

J gene: TRBJ2-1
D gene: .
V gene: TRBV5-5
clone size: .
CDR3 protein: CASSQQTSNEQFF
CDR3 DNA: TGTGCCAGCAGCCAACAGACCAGTAATGAGCAGTTCTTC

J gene: TRBJ1-1
D gene: .
V gene: TRBV19
clone size: .
CDR3 protein: CASRRTANTEAFF
CDR3 DNA: TGTGCCAGCAGACGGACTGCGAACACTGAAGCTTTCTTT

J gene: TRBJ2-3
D gene: .
V gene: TRBV7-8
clone size: .
CDR3 protein: CASSLAGLRTDTQYF
CDR3 DNA: TGTGCCAGCAGCTTAGCGGGGCTAAGGACAGATACGCAGTATTTT

J gene: TRBJ2-7
D gene: .
V gene: TRBV28
clone size: .
CDR3 protein: CASSSGPYEQYF
CDR3 DNA: TGTGCCAGCAGTTCTGGGCCCTACGAGCAGTACTTC

J gene: TRBJ1-1
D gene: .
V gene: TRBV11-2
clone size: .
CDR3 protein: CASSSVSNTEAFF
CDR3 DNA: TGTGCCAGCAGCTCCGTGAGTAACACTGAAGCTTTCTTT

J gene: TRBJ2-3
D gene: TRBD1
V gene: TRBV24-1
clone size: few
CDR3 protein: CATSDSFGTGPNTQYF
CDR3 DNA: TGTGCCACCAGTGACTCCTTCGGGACAGGGCCCAATACGCAGTATTTT

J gene: TRBJ2-4
D gene: TRBD1
V gene: TRBV5-4
clone size: .
CDR3 protein: CASSSGTGGAKNIQYF
CDR3 DNA: TGTGCCAGCAGCTCCGGGACAGGGGGCGCCAAAAACATTCAGTACTTC

J gene: TRBJ1-1
D gene: TRBD1
V gene: TRBV6-4
clone size: many
CDR3 protein: CASSPGTGDGGTEAFF
CDR3 DNA: TGTGCCAGCAGTCCCGGGACAGGGGACGGGGGCACTGAAGCTTTCTTT

J gene: TRBJ1-1
D gene: .
V gene: TRBV20-1
clone size: .
CDR3 protein: CSAGLNARAFF
CDR3 DNA: TGCAGTGCCGGTTTGAATGCTAGAGCTTTCTTT

J gene: TRBJ1-2
D gene: TRBD1
V gene: TRBV10-1
clone size: .
CDR3 protein: CASKVKRDRQKLNYGYTF
CDR3 DNA: TGCGCCAGCAAAGTCAAACGGGACAGACAAAAACTTAACTATGGCTACACCTTC

J gene: TRBJ2-6
D gene: .
V gene: TRBV3-1/TRBV3-2
clone size: .
CDR3 protein: CASSPLGTRGSGANVLTF
CDR3 DNA: TGTGCCAGCAGCCCCCTCGGCACTCGCGGCTCTGGGGCCAACGTCCTGACTTTC

J gene: TRBJ1-2
D gene: .
V gene: TRBV9
clone size: .
CDR3 protein: CASSAQTGDYGYTF
CDR3 DNA: TGTGCCAGCAGCGCCCAGACAGGAGACTATGGCTACACCTTC

J gene: TRBJ2-7
D gene: .
V gene: TRBV27
clone size: .
CDR3 protein: CASSFLDRRSYEQYF
CDR3 DNA: TGTGCCAGCAGTTTCCTAGACAGGCGCTCCTACGAGCAGTACTTC

J gene: TRBJ2-7
D gene: .
V gene: TRBV4-2
clone size: many
CDR3 protein: CASSQDLTLGEQYF
CDR3 DNA: TGTGCCAGCAGCCAAGATTTAACCCTCGGGGAGCAGTACTTC

J gene: TRBJ2-1
D gene: TRBD1
V gene: TRBV10-3
clone size: .
CDR3 protein: CAISDGQGRNEQFF
CDR3 DNA: TGTGCCATCAGTGACGGACAGGGAAGGAATGAGCAGTTCTTC

J gene: TRBJ1-2
D gene: TRBD1
V gene: TRBV27
clone size: .
CDR3 protein: CASTSGTGTGHGYTF
CDR3 DNA: TGTGCCAGCACCTCCGGGACAGGGACAGGGCATGGCTACACCTTC

J gene: TRBJ2-2
D gene: .
V gene: TRBV5-1
clone size: .
CDR3 protein: CASSLELGSGGELFF
CDR3 DNA: TGCGCCAGCAGCTTGGAACTAGGTTCTGGCGGGGAGCTGTTTTTT

J gene: TRBJ1-2
D gene: TRBD1
V gene: TRBV5-1
clone size: .
CDR3 protein: CASSNGQGLYGYTF
CDR3 DNA: TGCGCCAGCAGCAACGGACAGGGATTGTATGGCTACACCTTC

J gene: TRBJ2-1
D gene: TRBD2
V gene: TRBV4-2
clone size: .
CDR3 protein: CASSQAGTGEGEQFF
CDR3 DNA: TGTGCCAGCAGCCAAGCCGGGACTGGGGAGGGTGAGCAGTTCTTC

J gene: TRBJ2-2
D gene: .
V gene: TRBV28
clone size: .
CDR3 protein: CASRQEAGELFF
CDR3 DNA: TGTGCCAGCAGACAGGAAGCCGGGGAGCTGTTTTTT

J gene: TRBJ1-5
D gene: .
V gene: TRBV5-1
clone size: .
CDR3 protein: CASSLGHSNQPQHF
CDR3 DNA: TGCGCCAGCAGCTTGGGACATAGCAATCAGCCCCAGCATTTT

J gene: TRBJ1-2
D gene: .
V gene: TRBV12-5
clone size: .
CDR3 protein: CASGRGGDKDGYTF
CDR3 DNA: TGTGCTAGTGGCCGGGGCGGGGATAAGGATGGCTACACCTTC

J gene: TRBJ2-7
D gene: .
V gene: TRBV19
clone size: .
CDR3 protein: CASSTTGGPEYF
CDR3 DNA: TGTGCCAGTAGCACGACTGGGGGCCCGGAGTACTTC

J gene: TRBJ2-1
D gene: TRBD2
V gene: TRBV9
clone size: once
CDR3 protein: CASSVVGDYPSYNEQFF
CDR3 DNA: TGTGCCAGCAGCGTAGTTGGGGACTATCCCTCCTACAATGAGCAGTTCTTC

J gene: TRBJ1-1
D gene: .
V gene: TRBV5-1
clone size: .
CDR3 protein: CASSLSGTWGSEAFF
CDR3 DNA: TGCGCCAGCAGCTTATCCGGGACATGGGGATCTGAAGCTTTCTTT

J gene: TRBJ2-1
D gene: .
V gene: TRBV30
clone size: .
CDR3 protein: CAWSGSYNEQFF
CDR3 DNA: TGTGCCTGGAGCGGCTCCTACAATGAGCAGTTCTTC

J gene: TRBJ1-1
D gene: .
V gene: TRBV14
clone size: .
CDR3 protein: CASSPAGGRRAEAFF
CDR3 DNA: TGTGCCAGCAGCCCCGCTGGGGGGAGGAGGGCTGAAGCTTTCTTT

J gene: TRBJ2-1
D gene: TRBD2
V gene: TRBV3-1/TRBV3-2
clone size: .
CDR3 protein: CASSHRLADLGEQFF
CDR3 DNA: TGTGCCAGCAGCCACCGACTAGCTGACTTGGGTGAGCAGTTCTTC

J gene: TRBJ2-7
D gene: .
V gene: TRBV12-1
clone size: .
CDR3 protein: CASSAGQGVVYEQYF
CDR3 DNA: TGTGCCAGCAGCGCGGGACAGGGGGTAGTTTACGAGCAGTACTTC

J gene: TRBJ2-7
D gene: TRBD1
V gene: TRBV18
clone size: few
CDR3 protein: CASSPIGTAYEQYF
CDR3 DNA: TGTGCCAGCTCACCGATCGGGACAGCCTACGAGCAGTACTTC

J gene: TRBJ2-7
D gene: .
V gene: TRBV7-3
clone size: .
CDR3 protein: CASSLSVGAYEQYF
CDR3 DNA: TGTGCCAGCAGCTTATCGGTCGGAGCCTACGAGCAGTACTTC

J gene: TRBJ1-2
D gene: TRBD1
V gene: TRBV6-5
clone size: few
CDR3 protein: CASSYGGTGNGYTF
CDR3 DNA: TGTGCCAGCAGTTACGGGGGGACAGGGAATGGCTACACCTTC

J gene: TRBJ1-2
D gene: TRBD1
V gene: TRBV27
clone size: .
CDR3 protein: CASSMTGGQSGYTF
CDR3 DNA: TGTGCCAGCAGTATGACAGGGGGCCAAAGTGGCTACACCTTC

J gene: TRBJ2-3
D gene: TRBD2
V gene: TRBV19
clone size: .
CDR3 protein: CASSIESAGGLSDTQYF
CDR3 DNA: TGTGCCAGTAGTATAGAATCGGCGGGGGGCCTTTCAGATACGCAGTATTTT

J gene: TRBJ2-1
D gene: TRBD2
V gene: TRBV11-3
clone size: .
CDR3 protein: CASSFSPGLGNEQFF
CDR3 DNA: TGTGCCAGCAGCTTCTCTCCGGGACTAGGCAATGAGCAGTTCTTC

J gene: TRBJ2-1
D gene: TRBD2
V gene: TRBV7-9
clone size: .
CDR3 protein: CASSSRTSVISYNEQFF
CDR3 DNA: TGTGCCAGCAGCTCCCGGACTAGCGTGATTTCCTACAATGAGCAGTTCTTC

J gene: TRBJ1-1
D gene: .
V gene: TRBV18
clone size: .
CDR3 protein: CASSPGQNTEAFF
CDR3 DNA: TGTGCCAGCTCCCCAGGACAGAACACTGAAGCTTTCTTT

J gene: TRBJ1-1
D gene: .
V gene: TRBV21-1
clone size: .
CDR3 protein: CASSKDGLQAFF
CDR3 DNA: TGTGCCAGCAGCAAAGACGGTTTACAAGCTTTCTTT

J gene: TRBJ1-1
D gene: TRBD1
V gene: TRBV5-1
clone size: .
CDR3 protein: CASSFQGQGPPEAFF
CDR3 DNA: TGCGCCAGCAGCTTCCAGGGACAGGGGCCCCCTGAAGCTTTCTTT

J gene: TRBJ2-5
D gene: .
V gene: TRBV10-3
clone size: .
CDR3 protein: CATGRDQETQYF
CDR3 DNA: TGTGCCACCGGCCGGGATCAAGAGACCCAGTACTTC

J gene: TRBJ2-1
D gene: TRBD2
V gene: TRBV11-2
clone size: once
CDR3 protein: CASSLSGGLTHVEQFF
CDR3 DNA: TGTGCCAGCAGCCTTAGCGGGGGCCTTACCCACGTTGAGCAGTTCTTC

J gene: TRBJ1-6
D gene: .
V gene: TRBV2
clone size: .
CDR3 protein: CASSEGGAANNSPLHF
CDR3 DNA: TGTGCCAGCAGTGAAGGGGGAGCAGCAAATAATTCACCCCTCCACTTT